Each of the 32 T cell receptor beta chains below was sequenced from the same sample in a study of cytomegalovirus exposure and HLA in healthy donors. The PCR contained 60 Vbeta and 13 Jbeta primers. TCRdb's copy holds only in-frame clones and misses some; the assay was immunoSEQ multiplex PCR. The sample contains 50,000 to 70,000 clones, about four fifths of which appear only once. Sequencing used PBMCs. The source is a woman aged 40 to 55 in good health and CMV-seronegative.

This clone was seen a single time. The chain combines TRBV7-9 with TRBJ1-1; a possible D gene is TRBD1 (5 bases). Trimming stripped 1 base from V and 1 base from J, with 7 bases between. CDR3 length: 14 amino acids. The germline V gene has CDR1 SEHNR and CDR2 FQNEAQ (reference sequence). This chain's CDR3 is CASSLGQGNTEAFF. The CDR3, as DNA: TGTGCCAGCAGCTTAGGGCAGGGGAACACTGAAGCTTTCTTT. Full variable domain (rest looked up from reference TRBV7-9 and TRBJ1-1): DTGVSQNPRHKITKRGQNVTFRCDPISEHNRLYWYRQTLGQGPEFLTYFQNEAQLEKSRLLSDRFSAERPKGSFSTLEIQRTEQGDSAMYLCASSLGQGNTEAFFGQGTRLTVV.

The chain employs TRBV4-2 and TRBJ1-4, with 8 bases that match TRBD1. V trimming: 2 bases; J trimming: 4 bases; junction bases outside the gene matches: 3. Germline CDR1 LGHNA, CDR2 YNFKEQ. This CDR3 is 15 amino acids long. In DNA form, the CDR3 reads TGTGCCAGCAGCCAAAAGGGACAGGATAATGAAAAACTGTTTTTT. Its protein product is CASSQKGQDNEKLFF.

V is TRBV18 and J is TRBJ1-1, with a tentative D call TRBD1 (6 bases). Deletions cut 0 bases from V and 3 bases from J, with 14 bases between. Germline V gives CDR1 KGHSH, CDR2 LQKENI. This CDR3 has 16 residues. The CDR3 spells CASSPPGALRDTEAFF. As DNA, the CDR3 is TGTGCCAGCTCACCACCGGGGGCGCTCCGGGACACTGAAGCTTTCTTT.

This clone has more than one count but fewer than ten. The chain couples TRBV6-6 to TRBJ2-7, with D tentatively TRBD2 (6 bases). The CDR3 has 14 residues. Trimming stripped 6 bases from V and 2 bases from J, with 14 bases between. Germline lookup yields CDR1 MNHNY and CDR2 SVGAGI (reference sequence). The chain's CDR3 is CASRPGTSPYEQYF. The CDR3 nucleotides read TGTGCCAGCAGGCCCGGGACTTCACCCTACGAGCAGTACTTC.

This clone was found a few times. The rearrangement uses TRBV5-1 and TRBJ2-1; the match to TRBD2 covers 10 bases. Losses at the gene ends were 0 bases for V and 2 bases for J; bases not matched to a gene: 2. CDR1 and CDR2 (germline): SGHRS, YFSETQ. The CDR3 is 16 amino acids. This chain's CDR3 is CASSLELAGTYNEQFF. The CDR3, as DNA: TGCGCCAGCAGCTTGGAACTAGCGGGAACCTACAATGAGCAGTTCTTC. Drawing the rest from reference TRBV5-1 and TRBJ2-1, the complete variable domain is KAGVTQTPRYLIKTRGQQVTLSCSPISGHRSVSWYQQTPGQGLQFLFEYFSETQRNKGNFPGRFSGRQFSNSRSEMNVSTLELGDSALYLCASSLELAGTYNEQFFGPGTRLTVL.

This chain links TRBV21-1 with TRBJ2-1; TRBD1, the table's D call, lacks a check against the DNA. TRBV21-1 counts as a pseudogene. The CDR3 contains 21 residues. The CDR3 spells CASSKEGKKKWDRTSYNEQFF. The CDR3 nucleotides read TGTGCCAGCAGCAAAGAGGGAAAAAAAAAGTGGGACAGAACCTCCTACAATGAGCAGTTCTTC.

The DNA of the CDR3 is TGCGCCAGCAGCCAGGGACAGGGCGCTGCCTACGAGCAGTACTTC. This codes for CASSQGQGAAYEQYF. This rearrangement joins TRBV4-1 to TRBJ2-7, with TRBD1 matching 9 bases. CDR1 is MGHRA, CDR2 YSYEKL, per germline. The CDR3 has 15 residues. Trimming took 3 bases from V and 2 from J; bases not matched to a gene: 5.

This chain links TRBV19 with TRBJ1-5, with D perhaps TRBD1 (6 bases). This CDR3 comprises 16 residues. The V and J ends lost 6 bases and 0 bases respectively, with 15 bases between them. Germline CDR1 and CDR2: LNHDA and SQIVND (reference sequence). The DNA for the CDR3 is TGTGCCAGTAGGACCACCCAGGGGTATAGCAATCAGCCCCAGCATTTT. The encoded protein is CASRTTQGYSNQPQHF.

This clone turned up a few times. Written as DNA, the CDR3 is TGTGCCAGCAGACAATCCGGGACAGCAGGTCAGCCCCAGCATTTT. Residues: CASRQSGTAGQPQHF. The rearrangement links TRBV6-5 to TRBJ1-5; 7 nucleotides agree with TRBD1. With 6 bases clipped from V and 6 bases from J, the junction kept 11 bases outside the gene matches. CDR1 and CDR2 (germline): MNHEY, SVGAGI. This CDR3 has 15 amino acids.

V is TRBV28 and J is TRBJ1-5, with D unclear. CDR1 and CDR2 (germline): MDHEN, SYDVKM. V lost 8 bases and J lost 16, with 12 bases in between. The CDR3 is made up of 9 amino acids. Here the CDR3 DNA reads TGTGCCAGCGGTACCCTTGGCCATTTT. It specifies CASGTLGHF.

This clone was recorded only once. V gene TRBV18 combines with J gene TRBJ1-2; the D gene is possibly TRBD1 (6 bases). Germline CDR1 KGHSH, CDR2 LQKENI. The CDR3 runs to 16 residues. Trimming removed 0 bases at V and 1 base at J, with 12 bases between. The CDR3 is CASSPPGVRGNYGYTF. CDR3 coding DNA: TGTGCCAGCTCACCACCCGGGGTCAGGGGTAACTATGGCTACACCTTC.

CDR3 bases: TGTGCCATCAGTGTAGGCCTAGCGACCACCGGGGAGCTGTTTTTT. It translates to CAISVGLATTGELFF. The chain is built from TRBV10-3 and TRBJ2-2, with D possibly TRBD2 on 6 matching bases. V was shortened by 4 bases and J by 4 bases, with 13 bases between the two germline ends. Germline-derived CDR1 and CDR2 are ENHRY and SYGVKD. The CDR3 is 15 amino acids.

The chain is built from TRBV28 and TRBJ1-4; TRBD1 might be the D (5 bases). Trimming took 5 bases from V and 5 from J, leaving 15 bases between them. Germline V gives CDR1 MDHEN, CDR2 SYDVKM. CDR3 length equals 15 residues. The CDR3: CASSQPGTENEKLFF. CDR3 sequence (DNA): TGTGCCAGCAGTCAACCCGGGACTGAGAATGAAAAACTGTTTTTT.

As to this clone: A junction boundary mismatches the germline segment, possibly from a read error. The chain uses TRBV7-9 and TRBJ2-7; 9 bases map to TRBD2. Germline loops: CDR1 SEHNR, CDR2 FQNEAQ (reference sequence). CDR3 length: 16 residues. CDR3 in DNA: TGTTCCAGCAGCTTTCGGGAGGCGGGAGGGACCTACGAGCAGTACTTC. Its protein product is CSSSFREAGGTYEQYF.

The chain combines TRBV5-4 with TRBJ2-1; TRBD2 matches at 8 bases. CDR3 length equals 17 residues. J lost 4 bases, V lost 2 bases, and 11 bases had no gene match. Germline CDR1 reads SGHNT; CDR2 reads YYREEE (reference sequence). CDR3 loop: CASSFFVSSGEYNEQFF. CDR3 in DNA: TGTGCCAGCAGCTTCTTCGTAAGTAGCGGGGAATACAATGAGCAGTTCTTC.

This clone was observed once. The chain carries TRBV5-1 and TRBJ1-2; TRBD1 matches 7 bases. The V gene end was trimmed by 4 bases and the J gene end by 2 bases; junction bases not matched to a gene: 5. This CDR3 is 14 amino acids long. CDR1 SGHRS and CDR2 YFSETQ come from the germline V gene. CDR3 residues: CASSHGTANYGYTF. In nucleotides, the CDR3 is TGCGCCAGCAGCCATGGGACAGCCAACTATGGCTACACCTTC.

This clone was counted once. The chain combines TRBV4-2 with TRBJ2-3; 12 bases agree with TRBD2. The CDR3 covers 16 residues. Germline lookup yields CDR1 LGHNA and CDR2 YNFKEQ. With 3 bases clipped from V and 4 bases from J, the junction kept 5 bases outside the gene matches. The CDR3 region has the DNA TGTGCCAGCAGCCAGGAACTAGCGGGAGGAGCAGATACGCAGTATTTT. It translates to CASSQELAGGADTQYF.

This clone came up a few times. This rearrangement joins TRBV29-1 to TRBJ2-5, with D possibly matching TRBD2 (5 bases). V shed 4 bases and J shed 7 bases, with 13 bases lying between them. CDR3 length equals 12 residues. CDR1 and CDR2 (germline): SQVTM, ANQGSEA. This CDR3 reads CSVAHGIGTQYF. The CDR3 DNA reads as TGCAGCGTTGCCCACGGGATTGGGACCCAGTACTTC.

The chain recombines TRBV28 with TRBJ1-2; 8 bases are a match to TRBD1. Looked up from germline, CDR1 is MDHEN and CDR2 is SYDVKM. The CDR3 contains 15 residues. V shed 6 bases, J shed 5 bases, and the junction held 11 bases outside the gene matches. In nucleotides, the CDR3 is TGTGCCAGCAGACTACAGGGGAACAGGGGGTATGGCTACACCTTC. This codes for CASRLQGNRGYGYTF.

V gene TRBV7-2 combines with J gene TRBJ2-7, with D uncertain. The CDR3 loop spans 13 amino acids. Trimming pared 5 bases from V and 0 bases from J, leaving 8 bases between. Germline values: CDR1 SGHTA, CDR2 FQGNSA. The CDR3 nucleotides are TGTGCCAGCAGCCGACATAGCTCCTACGAGCAGTACTTC. Protein sequence: CASSRHSSYEQYF.

This clone was counted a single time. The J gene is TRBJ2-7, the V gene TRBV7-4; no definite D call. The CDR3 spans 13 residues. V was pared by 7 bases and J by 3 bases, with 13 bases between. Looked up from germline, CDR1 is SGHVT and CDR2 is SQSDAQ. This CDR3 reads CASTPPRIYEQYF. Written as DNA, the CDR3 is TGTGCCAGCACCCCCCCCAGGATCTACGAGCAGTACTTC.

V and J are TRBV6-5 and TRBJ2-7; tentative D call: TRBD2 (5 bases). V dropped 10 bases and J dropped 2 bases, with 12 bases sitting between them. Germline lookup yields CDR1 MNHEY and CDR2 SVGAGI. The CDR3 sequence is 12 residues long. Written as DNA, the CDR3 is TGTGCCACCGGTGGACTGGCCTACGAGCAGTACTTC. This sequence encodes CATGGLAYEQYF.

The V call is TRBV7-8, the J call TRBJ2-1; possible D gene TRBD1, 6 bases. The V and J ends lost 2 bases and 2 bases respectively, with 13 bases between them. Germline loops: CDR1 SGHVS, CDR2 FQNEAQ. This CDR3 is 16 amino acids long. The CDR3 DNA follows: TGTGCCAGCAGCTTAACAGGGAGCGGAACCTACAATGAGCAGTTCTTC. Its protein is CASSLTGSGTYNEQFF.

This CDR3 is CASSLTEQNTGELFF. In DNA, the CDR3 is TGTGCCAGCAGCTTAACAGAACAGAACACCGGGGAGCTGTTTTTT. J is TRBJ2-2 and V is TRBV7-6; D ambiguous. The germline V and J ends were trimmed by 2 bases and 1 base, with 8 bases remaining between them. This CDR3 spans 15 amino acids. The V gene's germline CDR1 is SGHVS and CDR2 FNYEAQ. Complete variable domain (other parts from reference TRBV7-6 and TRBJ2-2): GAGVSQSPRYKVTKRGQDVALRCDPISGHVSLYWYRQALGQGPEFLTYFNYEAQQDKSGLPNDRFSAERPEGSISTLTIQRTEQRDSAMYRCASSLTEQNTGELFFGEGSRLTVL.

The CDR3 region has the DNA TGTGCCAGCAGCCAAGATCTTTCGGGGGGATCCTACGAGCAGTACTTC. As protein: CASSQDLSGGSYEQYF. This chain connects TRBV4-2 to TRBJ2-7, with 7 bases that match TRBD2. Germline V CDR1 and CDR2: LGHNA, YNFKEQ. With V trimmed by 0 bases and J by 1 base, 6 bases remained unmatched. This CDR3 region has 16 residues.

The chain has TRBV5-1 and TRBJ2-2; TRBD2 matches at 8 bases. This CDR3 comprises 15 residues. Germline values: CDR1 SGHRS, CDR2 YFSETQ. Trimming cost V 4 bases and J 5 bases; bases outside gene matches: 7. The CDR3 DNA follows: TGCGCCAGCAGCCCACTAGCGGAGGCGACCGGGGAGCTGTTTTTT. This sequence encodes CASSPLAEATGELFF.

This clone showed up just a few times. V gene TRBV19 combines with J gene TRBJ2-6, with no clear D. This CDR3 contains 16 residues. Germline V gives CDR1 LNHDA, CDR2 SQIVND (reference sequence). With 5 bases removed from V and 4 bases from J, the gap between germline ends came to 15 bases. CDR3 nucleotides: TGTGCCAGTAGTGATCAAACCGGGTCGGGGGCCAACGTCCTGACTTTC. Translating it yields CASSDQTGSGANVLTF.

The V call is TRBV29-1, the J call TRBJ2-4, with 7 bases matching TRBD2. CDR1 SQVTM and CDR2 ANQGSEA come from the germline V gene. This CDR3 has 12 residues. V shed 7 bases and J 9 bases; nucleotides not matched to a gene: 9. CDR3 nucleotide sequence: TGCAGCGCGTATCGCGGGAGTGCCATTCAGTACTTC. Its translation is CSAYRGSAIQYF.

Comments on this clone: An end of the junction does not agree with germline; a read error may underlie this. In DNA, the CDR3 is TGCACCTCCCGGGCGGGAGTGTCCTACGAGCAGTACTTC. Amino acid sequence: CTSRAGVSYEQYF. The rearrangement links TRBV28 to TRBJ2-7; 7 nucleotides align to TRBD2. CDR3 length: 13 residues. Germline lookup yields CDR1 MDHEN and CDR2 SYDVKM.

The chain joins TRBV27 to TRBJ1-1; 7 bases are a match to TRBD1. With V trimmed by 0 bases and J by 1 base, 5 bases remained unmatched. CDR3 length: 16 amino acids. From germline, CDR1 is MNHEY and CDR2 SMNVEV (reference sequence). Here the CDR3 reads CASSLSTGARNTEAFF. The CDR3 DNA sequence: TGTGCCAGCAGTTTATCTACAGGGGCGAGGAACACTGAAGCTTTCTTT.

This chain joins TRBV28 and TRBJ2-1; TRBD2 matches at 9 bases. The CDR3 has 15 residues. V trimming: 3 bases; J trimming: 7 bases; junction bases outside the gene matches: 7. Germline V gives CDR1 MDHEN, CDR2 SYDVKM. Here the CDR3 reads CASSFMGLAGNEQFF. The CDR3 bases are TGTGCCAGCAGTTTCATGGGACTAGCAGGGAATGAGCAGTTCTTC. The full variable domain, rest sourced from reference TRBV28 and TRBJ2-1, is DVKVTQSSRYLVKRTGEKVFLECVQDMDHENMFWYRQDPGLGLRLIYFSYDVKMKEKGDIPEGYSVSREKKERFSLILESASTNQTSMYLCASSFMGLAGNEQFFGPGTRLTVL.

V usage is TRBV15 and J usage is TRBJ2-1, with TRBD2 as a possible D gene (5 bases). CDR1 is LNHNV, CDR2 YYDKDF, per germline (reference sequence). CDR3 size: 17 residues. The V and J ends lost 1 base and 4 bases respectively, with 17 bases between them. The CDR3 reads CATSRGLSGGSYNEQFF. The CDR3 bases are TGTGCCACCAGCAGAGGGTTGTCCGGAGGTTCATACAATGAGCAGTTCTTC.